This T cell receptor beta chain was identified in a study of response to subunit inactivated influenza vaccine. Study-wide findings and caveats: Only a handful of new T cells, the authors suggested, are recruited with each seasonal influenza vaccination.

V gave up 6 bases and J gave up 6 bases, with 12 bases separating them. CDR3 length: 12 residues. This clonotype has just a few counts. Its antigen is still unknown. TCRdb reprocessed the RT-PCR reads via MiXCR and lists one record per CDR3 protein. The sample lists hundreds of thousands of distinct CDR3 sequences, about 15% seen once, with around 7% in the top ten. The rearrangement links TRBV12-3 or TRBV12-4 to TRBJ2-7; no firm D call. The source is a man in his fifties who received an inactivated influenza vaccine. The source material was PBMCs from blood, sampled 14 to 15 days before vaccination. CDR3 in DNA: TGTGCCAGCAGGAGCCCCCCCGCCGAGCAGTACTTC. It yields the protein CASRSPPAEQYF.